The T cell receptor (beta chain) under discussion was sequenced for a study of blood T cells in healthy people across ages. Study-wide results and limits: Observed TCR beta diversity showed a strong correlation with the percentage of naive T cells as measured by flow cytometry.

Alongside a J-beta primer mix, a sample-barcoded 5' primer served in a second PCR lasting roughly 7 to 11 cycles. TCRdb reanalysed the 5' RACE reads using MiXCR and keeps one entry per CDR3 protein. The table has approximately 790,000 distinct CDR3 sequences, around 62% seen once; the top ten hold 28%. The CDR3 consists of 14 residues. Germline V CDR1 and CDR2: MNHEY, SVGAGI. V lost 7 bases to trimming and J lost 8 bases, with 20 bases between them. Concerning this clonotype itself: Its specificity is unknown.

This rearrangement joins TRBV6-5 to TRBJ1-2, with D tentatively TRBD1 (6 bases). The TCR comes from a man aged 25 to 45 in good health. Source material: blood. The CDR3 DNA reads TGTGCCAGCATCGACCTGGACAGTTTTTTCGGCTACACCTTC. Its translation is CASIDLDSFFGYTF.